This T cell receptor (beta chain) was observed in a study of OX40 agonist ivuxolimab in advanced cancers. On the study more broadly: Ivuxolimab doses were 0.01, 0.1, 0.3, 1.5, 3 or 10 mg/kg every 2 weeks. Patients receiving dose escalation had hepatocellular carcinoma, melanoma, renal cell or head and neck cancer. Study-level results: At doses 0.1 to 3.0 mg/kg, CD4+ and CD8+ clones expanded.

Sequenced by immunoSEQ multiplex PCR; TCRdb stores in-frame clones only, minus some. The profile shows fewer than 85,000 clones, 65% to 90% of them singletons. Germline V gene sequence: CDR1 MNHEY, CDR2 SMNVEV (reference sequence). The CDR3 contains 14 residues. V dropped 6 bases and J dropped 0 bases, with 6 bases sitting between them. Concerning this clone itself: Its antigen remains unknown.

The source material was CD4+ or CD8+ T cells sorted from blood, sampled in a trial of the OX40 agonist ivuxolimab. The rearrangement links TRBV27 to TRBJ1-6; D remains unclear. The receptor's source is an adult with an advanced solid tumor such as melanoma, head and neck, liver or kidney cancer. CDR3 in amino acids: CASRRSSYNSPLHF. The CDR3 DNA reads TGTGCCAGCAGGAGGAGCTCCTATAATTCACCCCTCCACTTT.